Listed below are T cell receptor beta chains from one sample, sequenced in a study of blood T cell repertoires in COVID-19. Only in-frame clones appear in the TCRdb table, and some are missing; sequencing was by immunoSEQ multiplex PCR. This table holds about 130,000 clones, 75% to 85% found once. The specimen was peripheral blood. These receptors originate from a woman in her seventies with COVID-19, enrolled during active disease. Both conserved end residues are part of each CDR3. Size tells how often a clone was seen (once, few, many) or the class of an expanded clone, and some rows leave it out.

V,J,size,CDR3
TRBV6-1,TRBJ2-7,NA,CASSEEVRGGHYEQYF
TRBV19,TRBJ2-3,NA,CASSSGTSSTDTQYF
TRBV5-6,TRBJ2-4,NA,CASSTEGAAKNIQYF
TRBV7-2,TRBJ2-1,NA,CASSLNPGTQGRGEQFF
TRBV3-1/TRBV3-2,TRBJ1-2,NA,CASSQGQAYGYTF
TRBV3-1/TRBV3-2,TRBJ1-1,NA,CASSHTRDRGFEAFF
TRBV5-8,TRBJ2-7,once,CASIPWGRAYEQYF
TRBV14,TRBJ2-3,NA,CASSQDRRGATDTQYF
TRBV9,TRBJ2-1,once,CASSVRQGGYNEQFF
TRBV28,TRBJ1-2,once,CASSSPARGYGYTF
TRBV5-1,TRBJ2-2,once,CASSLGGGRATGELFF
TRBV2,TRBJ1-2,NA,CASSEGQGGGYTF
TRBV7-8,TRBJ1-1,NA,CASSLQGYTEAFF
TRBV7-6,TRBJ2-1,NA,CASSYSGGGYNEQFF
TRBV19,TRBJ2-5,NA,CASSEGLAGIGETQYF